This T cell receptor (beta chain) derives from a study of shared clonotypes between healthy human individuals (dated by TCRdb to about 2020). With regard to the full study: The cohort included three men and two women between 18 and 49 years of age. Per donor, three plates each were used for CD4 naive and CD4 memory, two for CD8 naive, and one for CD8 memory. To estimate repertoire size and how much clonotypes are shared between individuals, the study performed deep sequencing of blood TCR repertoires from a handful of healthy adults. Libraries were prepared and TCR repertoires were sequenced by different laboratories using diverse techniques, in order to increase sequencing depth and limit assay-specific biases. Leukapheresis yielded between about 0.94 and 8.9 billion PBMCs per donor.

TCR CDR3 regions were amplified from genomic DNA by multiplex PCR using the deep immunoSEQ assay. For each cell subset, the extracted genomic DNA was distributed evenly across all wells of several immunoSEQ 96-well plates, and each plate served as one replicate. For sorted subsets, 200 to 250 ng of genomic DNA, equivalent to 25,000 to 30,000 T cell genomes, went into each replicate PCR. The purified libraries were quantified using a Qubit 3.0 fluorometer, sized with a Bioanalyzer 2100, and then quantified again using the KAPA Library Quantification kit. Every immunoSEQ 96-well plate was sequenced on a dedicated single-read 150-cycle Illumina NextSeq 550 flow cell. As for the authors' bioinformatics: The immunoSEQ output contained only junctional sequences without quality scores, so filtering could not match that applied to full-length reads. Sequences were annotated with PyIR, a Python wrapper for IgBLAST v1.9, and V/J genes and CDR3 were assigned using IMGT germline references. Reads were filtered out if the reads had weak V/J assignments (E-value above 1e-6), no CDR3, stop codons, out-of-frame junctions, or ambiguous translated residues. V3J clonotypes were defined as sequences sharing an identical inferred V gene, J gene, and CDR3 amino acid sequence. To compute the percentage overlap between repertoires, the number of shared unique clonotypes was divided by the size of the smaller repertoire. Three approaches were used to assess repertoire richness: RTK rarefaction, the Chao1 estimator, and Recon v2.1 estimates of unobserved clonotypes. For all TCRbeta clonotypes obtained by the gDNA method from a few donors, generation probabilities were computed with OLGA. TCRdb stores this immuneACCESS table with in-frame sequences only. Part of the clones is absent; in the studies checked, under half of the shortfall reflects unresolved V genes, and no reason is known for the rest. Clone size and the V and J calls come from that table; the DNA yielded D and trimming. The sample records about 2,500,000 clones, approximately 90% of which are singletons. The top ten hold around 0.15% of the sample.

With respect to this clone: Its antigen is not yet known. The sample holds no much larger clone one base away, and base qualities are not on file.

Overall study results and their limits: Because the study included only a small number of donors, the genetic and exposure-history diversity represented was limited. Rarefaction of sorted-subset datasets indicated incomplete sequencing despite the large sequencing depth. Naive subsets generally had larger estimated clonotype richness than memory subsets did. Pairwise subsampling indicated that sequencing depth was expected to affect the degree of clonotype sharing among donors. Compared with non-shared clonotypes, clonotypes shared by all four sorted-subset donors had higher generation probabilities. Sampling was limited to blood, and TCR repertoires in tissue likely differ from TCR repertoires in blood. When a few donors were compared, the shared fraction of clonotypes was about 5% for naive CD4, 3.5% for naive CD8, 2% to 2.5% for memory CD4, and 0.4% for memory CD8.

The donors were healthy, HIV-negative adults with no recently reported acute infections or vaccinations. Every donor was a Caucasian adult living in Nashville, Tennessee, USA. CD4+ T cells were enriched by magnetic negative selection; naive cells were then positively selected on CD45RA, and the negative fraction formed the memory subset. After blood collection by leukapheresis, PBMCs were isolated using Ficoll-Histopaque density gradient centrifugation and then cryopreserved in the vapor phase of liquid nitrogen. Analytical flow cytometry was used to check the purity and quantity of each magnetically sorted T cell population. Each sorted fraction had its genomic DNA isolated and then quantified by UV absorbance on a Nanodrop 2000c. As encoded in the germline V gene (reference sequence), CDR1 is SGHNT while CDR2 is YYREEE. The CDR3 contains 15 residues, cysteine and phenylalanine counted. Only CDR3 DNA is held: 45 bases, read in frame from base 1. Compared with germline, V lacks 4 bases and J lacks 5 bases; bases without a gene match: 8.

The TCR originated in a man between 18 and 29 years old in good health. The sequence is built from TRBV5-4 and TRBJ1-2; TRBD1 agrees with 10 junctional bases. Source material: naive CD4+ T cells sorted from blood. The sample's cell subset or site label is to be understood as: CD45RA+ positively selected. DNA sequence: TGTGCCAGCAGCCAAACTCCGGGACAGGGGTATGGCTACACCTTC. Translated, this is CASSQTPGQGYGYTF.